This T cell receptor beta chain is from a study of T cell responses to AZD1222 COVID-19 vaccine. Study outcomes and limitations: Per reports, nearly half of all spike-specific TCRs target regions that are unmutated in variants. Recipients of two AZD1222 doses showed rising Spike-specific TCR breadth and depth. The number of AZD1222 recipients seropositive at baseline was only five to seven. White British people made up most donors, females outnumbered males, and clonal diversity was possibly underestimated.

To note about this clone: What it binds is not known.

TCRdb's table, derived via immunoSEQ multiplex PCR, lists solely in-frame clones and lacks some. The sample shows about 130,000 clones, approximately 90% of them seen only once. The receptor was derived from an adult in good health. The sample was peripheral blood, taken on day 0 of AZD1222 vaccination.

CDR3 nucleotides: TGCGCCAGCATCCGGGACAGGATTAACTATGGCTACACCTTC. Translation gives CASIRDRINYGYTF. V gene TRBV5-1 combines with J gene TRBJ1-2; 8 positions agree with TRBD1. Trimming removed 6 bases from V and 1 base from J; junction bases left unmatched: 5. Looked up from germline, CDR1 is SGHRS and CDR2 is YFSETQ. The CDR3 has 14 residues.